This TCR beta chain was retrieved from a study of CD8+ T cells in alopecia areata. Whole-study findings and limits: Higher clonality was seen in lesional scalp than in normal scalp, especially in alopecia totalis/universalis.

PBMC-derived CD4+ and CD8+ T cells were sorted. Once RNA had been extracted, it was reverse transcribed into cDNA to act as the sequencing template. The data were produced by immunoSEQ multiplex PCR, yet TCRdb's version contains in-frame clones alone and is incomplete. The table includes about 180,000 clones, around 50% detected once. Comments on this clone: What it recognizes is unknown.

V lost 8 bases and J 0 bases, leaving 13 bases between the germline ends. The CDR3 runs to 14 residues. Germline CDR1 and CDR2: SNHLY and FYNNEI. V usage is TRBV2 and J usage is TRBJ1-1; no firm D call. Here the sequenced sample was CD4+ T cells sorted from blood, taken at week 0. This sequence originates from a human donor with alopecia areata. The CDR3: CASHTPGLNTEAFF. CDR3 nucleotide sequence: TGTGCCAGCCACACCCCCGGATTGAACACTGAAGCTTTCTTT.